This T cell receptor (beta chain) emerged from a study of T cells in Graves' hyperthyroidism and ophthalmopathy. Overall study findings and caveats: Ophthalmopathy and stable hyperthyroidism were told apart by a 13 V-J model.

Fresh peripheral blood, 10 ml, was the source of the PBMCs. There were TCR beta CDR3 regions amplified from RNA transcripts. HTBI primers were employed in a first-round RT-PCR of the TCR CDR3. TCRdb analysed the multiplex PCR reads with MiXCR anew, one entry per CDR3 protein. The sample consists of about 640,000 distinct CDR3 sequences, around 21% of them appearing once. Comments on this clonotype: Antigen specificity is unknown.

The receptor was derived from a man aged 30 to 45 with Graves' ophthalmopathy. Sequencing was carried out using blood.

CDR3 DNA: TGTGCCAGCAGTCCGGGACAGCGCAGCTCCTACGAGCAGTACTTC. Translation: CASSPGQRSSYEQYF. This rearrangement joins TRBV28 to TRBJ2-7, with 7 bases that match TRBD1. The junction had 7 bases not matched to a gene; V was cut back by 5 bases and J by 0 bases. Germline CDR1 reads MDHEN; CDR2 reads SYDVKM. The CDR3 has 15 residues.